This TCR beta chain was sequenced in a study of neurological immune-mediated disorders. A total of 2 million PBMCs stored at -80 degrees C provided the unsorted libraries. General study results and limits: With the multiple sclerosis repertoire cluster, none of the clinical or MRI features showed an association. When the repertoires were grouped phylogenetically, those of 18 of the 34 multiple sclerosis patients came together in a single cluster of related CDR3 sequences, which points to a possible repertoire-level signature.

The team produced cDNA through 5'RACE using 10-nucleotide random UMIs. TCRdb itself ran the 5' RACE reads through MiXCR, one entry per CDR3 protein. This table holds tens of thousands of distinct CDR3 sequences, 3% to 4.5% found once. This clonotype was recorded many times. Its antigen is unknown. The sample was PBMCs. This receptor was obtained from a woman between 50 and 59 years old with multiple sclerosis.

The CDR3 DNA reads TGTGCCAGCAGCGGGGACAGTCGCACAGATACGCAGTATTTT. Translated, it gives CASSGDSRTDTQYF. The gene calls are TRBV9 and TRBJ2-3; 7 bases are shared with TRBD1. The CDR3 length is 14 residues. J was trimmed by 1 base and V by 3 bases; bases with no gene match: 2. CDR1 and CDR2 (germline): SGDLS, YYNGEE.